The entry that follows covers one TCR beta chain sequence. This sample stems from a study of radiotherapy plus CTLA-4 blockade in lung cancer. Germline lookup yields CDR1 SGHNT and CDR2 YYREEE (reference sequence). CDR3 length: 13 amino acids. Libraries were prepared by immunoSEQ multiplex PCR; TCRdb keeps only in-frame clonotypes and omits some of them. This sample has more than 40,000 clones, with about 88% found just once. The clonotype comes from a human donor with non-small cell lung cancer whose response to radiotherapy plus ipilimumab could not be evaluated. The gene calls are TRBV5-4 and TRBJ2-5, with a weak D call TRBD1 (6 bases). The J call is uncertain, as TRBJ2-7 better fits the DNA end. This sample comprised peripheral blood, obtained from a patient treated with radiotherapy plus ipilimumab. The CDR3 coding sequence is TGTGCCAGCAGCCGGACAGAAAACTACGAGCAGTACTTC. It is translated as CASSRTENYEQYF.